There are many counts of the clone carrying this T cell receptor beta chain. Its cognate antigen is unknown. A junction boundary mismatches the germline segment, possibly from a read error. Indicated time point: patch test 2, 6 weeks after DPC sensitization. Treatment indicated: therapeutic diphenylcyclopropenone sensitization with weekly scalp DPC. Staff drew blood before applying each patch test. This entry belongs to a study of human T cells and chemical hapten exposure. Study-wide background: Patients, chiefly female, had alopecia areata, totalis or universalis. Study-wide results and caveats: Those TCRs sitting above 1 in 1000 frequency stayed the same with DPC sensitization.

The CDR3 length is 14 residues. Germline V lookup: CDR1 SGHRS, CDR2 YFSETQ. Using its own MiXCR run on the RACE reads, TCRdb lists one record per CDR3 protein. The sample carries 360,000 or so distinct CDR3 sequences, roughly 6.3% recorded once. Sequenced here: whole blood, sampled in connection with sensitization to the hapten diphenylcyclopropenone (DPC). This clonotype was sampled from a woman under 30 with alopecia areata. Some clones in this sample may be carry-over from other donors' samples. This chain uses TRBV5-1 with TRBJ1-6; no reliable D call. DNA for the CDR3: TGTGCCAGCAGCTTAGATACATATAATTCACCCCTCCACTTT. Its protein product is CASSLDTYNSPLHF.